Detailed here is one T cell receptor (beta chain). The data were produced by immunoSEQ multiplex PCR, yet TCRdb's version contains in-frame clones alone and is incomplete. The table records some 120,000 clones, 80% to 95% of them present only once. This record belongs to a study of control samples from healthy donors and cancer patients. The V gene lost 1 base and the J gene lost 1 base, with 9 bases spanning the gap. Germline CDR1 is SGDLS and CDR2 is YYNGEE. This CDR3 has 15 residues. Input material: blood. This chain joins TRBV9 and TRBJ1-3; D might be TRBD1 (6 bases). This TCR derives from a man between 18 and 35 years old in good health. CDR3 sequence: CASSVSGASGNTIYF. The CDR3 nucleotides read TGTGCCAGCAGCGTATCAGGGGCTTCTGGAAACACCATATATTTT. The whole variable domain, filled in from reference TRBV9 and TRBJ1-3, reads DSGVTQTPKHLITATGQRVTLRCSPRSGDLSVYWYQQSLDQGLQFLIQYYNGEERAKGNILERFSAQQFPDLHSELNLSSLELGDSALYFCASSVSGASGNTIYFGEGSWLTVV.